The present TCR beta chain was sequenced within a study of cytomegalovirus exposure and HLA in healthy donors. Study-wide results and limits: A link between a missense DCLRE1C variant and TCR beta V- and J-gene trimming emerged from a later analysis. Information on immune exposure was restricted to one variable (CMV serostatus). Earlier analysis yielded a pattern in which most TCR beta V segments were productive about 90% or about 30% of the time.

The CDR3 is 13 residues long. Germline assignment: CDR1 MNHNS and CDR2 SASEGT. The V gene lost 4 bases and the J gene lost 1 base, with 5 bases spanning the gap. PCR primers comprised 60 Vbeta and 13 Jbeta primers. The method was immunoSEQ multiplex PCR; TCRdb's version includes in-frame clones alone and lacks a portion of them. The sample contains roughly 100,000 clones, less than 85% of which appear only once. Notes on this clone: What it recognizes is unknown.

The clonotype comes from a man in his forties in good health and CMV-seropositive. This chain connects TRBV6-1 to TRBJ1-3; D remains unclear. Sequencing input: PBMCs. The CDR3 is CASSGQSGNTIYF. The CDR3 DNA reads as TGTGCCAGCAGTGGTCAGTCTGGAAACACCATATATTTT.